These 21 T cell receptor beta chains came from one sample sequenced in a study of siplizumab effects on memory and regulatory T cells. The assay was immunoSEQ multiplex PCR, and TCRdb's table has in-frame clones only and misses some. The sample has about 100,000 clones; 80% to 95% are singletons. The sample taken for sequencing was CD4+ T cells sorted from blood. These receptors came from a human donor in good health.

This clone has just a few counts. The genes are TRBV27 and TRBJ1-2, with a possible D match to TRBD1 (5 bases). Trimming stripped 6 bases from V and 4 bases from J, with 9 bases between. CDR3 length: 12 amino acids. The germline V gene encodes CDR1 MNHEY and CDR2 SMNVEV (reference sequence). As DNA, the CDR3 is TGTGCCAGCAGGGGGCCGGCCTATGGCTACACCTTC. Translating it yields CASRGPAYGYTF.

The chain combines TRBV4-1 with TRBJ1-2; 8 bases match TRBD1. Germline loops: CDR1 MGHRA, CDR2 YSYEKL. The CDR3 covers 15 residues. Germline trimming cut 0 bases from V and 8 bases from J; bases unmatched to any gene: 8. The chain's CDR3 is CASSQDRQGAAGYTF. CDR3 sequence (DNA): TGCGCCAGCAGCCAAGATCGGCAGGGGGCGGCGGGCTACACCTTC.

The chain combines TRBV7-2 with TRBJ1-2; D is perhaps TRBD1 (5 bases). The CDR3 is made up of 15 amino acids. CDR1 SGHTA and CDR2 FQGNSA come from the germline V gene. The V and J ends lost 1 base and 5 bases respectively, with 14 bases between them. DNA for the CDR3: TGTGCCAGCAGCTTAGAGAGGTTAGGGGTGTATGGCTACACCTTC. As protein: CASSLERLGVYGYTF.

This clone was detected once. Other DNA sequences within the sample encode an identical CDR3. This sequence joins TRBV27 and TRBJ1-1; D unresolved. The germline V gene has CDR1 MNHEY and CDR2 SMNVEV (reference sequence). V dropped 2 bases and J dropped 1 base, with 5 bases sitting between them. This CDR3 has 13 amino acids. The CDR3 nucleotides are TGTGCCAGCAGTTTAAGCAGGAACACTGAAGCTTTCTTT. Its protein product is CASSLSRNTEAFF.

This clone was seen just once. J is TRBJ2-7 and V is TRBV25-1, with D uncertain. Between the trimmed V and J ends, which lost 4 bases and 3 bases, there was a span of 4 bases. CDR1 and CDR2 from the germline V gene are MGHDK and SYGVNS. The CDR3 loop spans 11 amino acids. The CDR3 here is CASSGYYEQYF. The CDR3 DNA reads TGTGCCAGCAGTGGGTACTACGAGCAGTACTTC.

The CDR3 bases are TGTGCCAGCAGCTTAGAAAGGAGCAATCAGCCCCAGCATTTT. Translation gives CASSLERSNQPQHF. This chain links TRBV7-9 with TRBJ1-5; D remains ambiguous. The V end lost 1 base, the J end lost 1 base, and 5 bases lay between the germline ends. The CDR3 contains 14 residues. Germline CDR1 and CDR2: SEHNR and FQNEAQ (reference sequence). Supplemented by reference TRBV7-9 and TRBJ1-5, the full variable domain reads DTGVSQNPRHKITKRGQNVTFRCDPISEHNRLYWYRQTLGQGPEFLTYFQNEAQLEKSRLLSDRFSAERPKGSFSTLEIQRTEQGDSAMYLCASSLERSNQPQHFGDGTRLSIL.

Concerning this clone itself: An end of the junction differs from the germline gene, which may be a read error. The chain employs TRBV13 and TRBJ2-7, with 10 bases matching TRBD2. Per the germline V gene, CDR1 is PRHDT and CDR2 is FYEKMQ (reference sequence). This CDR3 comprises 13 residues. CDR3 region: CASRLAGGYEQYF. DNA for the CDR3: TGTGCCAGCAGATTAGCGGGGGGTTACGAGCAGTACTTC.

This chain connects TRBV9 to TRBJ2-5; D remains ambiguous. The germline V and J ends were trimmed by 4 bases and 5 bases, with 18 bases remaining between them. The CDR3 covers 15 residues. CDR1 SGDLS and CDR2 YYNGEE come from the germline V gene. The CDR3 loop is CASSLSGSSWETQYF. In DNA, the CDR3 is TGTGCCAGCAGCCTCTCCGGGTCCAGCTGGGAGACCCAGTACTTC.

J is TRBJ2-5 and V is TRBV6-1; D unresolved. Germline values: CDR1 MNHNS, CDR2 SASEGT. The germline V and J ends were trimmed by 6 bases and 5 bases, with 13 bases remaining between them. CDR3 length equals 13 residues. CDR3 region: CASRGPSRETQYF. CDR3 DNA: TGTGCCAGCAGGGGCCCTTCCAGGGAGACCCAGTACTTC.

DNA for the CDR3: TGTGCCAGCAGAAAACCAGGAGCTGGAGATACGCAGTATTTT. Translating gives CASRKPGAGDTQYF. The V call is TRBV5-4, the J call TRBJ2-3, with D unclear. Trimming stripped 5 bases from V and 5 bases from J, with 15 bases between. CDR3 length: 14 amino acids. Germline V gene data show CDR1 as SGHNT and CDR2 as YYREEE (reference sequence).

This chain uses TRBV19 with TRBJ1-3; D possibly corresponds to TRBD1 (6 bases). CDR3 length: 15 amino acids. Trimming took off 5 bases at V and 4 bases at J, with 15 bases between the two ends. CDR1 and CDR2 (germline): LNHDA, SQIVND (reference sequence). The CDR3: CASSSSVGGGNTIYF. CDR3 nucleotide sequence: TGTGCCAGTAGTTCCTCGGTGGGGGGCGGAAACACCATATATTTT.

J is TRBJ2-7 and V is TRBV4-1; TRBD1 matches at 7 bases. From germline, CDR1 is MGHRA and CDR2 YSYEKL. CDR3 length: 13 residues. V shed 5 bases and J 3 bases; nucleotides not matched to a gene: 4. CDR3 sequence reads: CASSTRTGYEQYF. The CDR3 DNA reads as TGCGCCAGCAGCACTCGGACAGGCTACGAGCAGTACTTC.

Comments on this clone: The same CDR3 can be traced to other DNA sequences in this sample. The chain combines TRBV29-1 with TRBJ1-1; 8 bases agree with TRBD1. The V gene end was trimmed by 2 bases and the J gene end by 2 bases; junction bases not matched to a gene: 7. This CDR3 has 15 residues. Germline-derived CDR1 and CDR2 are SQVTM and ANQGSEA. The CDR3 nucleotides are TGCAGCGTTGAACTCCGGACAGGGAAAAACACTGAAGCTTTCTTT. This codes for CSVELRTGKNTEAFF.

A single count supports this clone. CDR3 nucleotides: TGTGCCACGGGGGGTCCCAACTACAATGAGCAGTTCTTC. Protein: CATGGPNYNEQFF. J is TRBJ2-1 and V is TRBV6-5, with 7 bases fitting TRBD2. J was trimmed by 3 bases and V by 10 bases; bases with no gene match: 6. The CDR3 is 13 amino acids. From germline, CDR1 is MNHEY and CDR2 SVGAGI.

J is TRBJ1-3 and V is TRBV7-2; D uncertain. This CDR3 comprises 13 residues. Between the trimmed V and J ends, which lost 8 bases and 0 bases, there was a span of 8 bases. Germline V gene lookup returns CDR1 SGHTA and CDR2 FQGNSA. Here the CDR3 DNA reads TGTGCCAGCCACCGGGACTCTGGAAACACCATATATTTT. Protein product: CASHRDSGNTIYF.

This chain uses TRBV9 with TRBJ2-7; 13 bases fit TRBD2. After removal of 3 bases from V and 3 bases from J, the junction contained 0 bases not matched to a gene. Looked up from germline, CDR1 is SGDLS and CDR2 is YYNGEE. The CDR3 sequence is 14 residues long. CDR3 residues: CASSGLAGGYEQYF. CDR3 DNA sequence: TGTGCCAGCAGCGGACTAGCGGGGGGCTACGAGCAGTACTTC.

The J gene is TRBJ1-1, the V gene TRBV10-3, with D tentatively TRBD1 (5 bases). Germline CDR1 ENHRY, CDR2 SYGVKD. This CDR3 contains 15 residues. Trimming took off 7 bases at V and 1 base at J, with 16 bases between the two ends. As DNA, the CDR3 is TGTGCCATCACTCAATCCGGGACGGGGAACACTGAAGCTTTCTTT. It codes for CAITQSGTGNTEAFF.

The V gene is TRBV11-2, the J gene TRBJ1-3; D not resolved. From germline, CDR1 is SGHAT and CDR2 FQNNGV. The CDR3 covers 15 residues. The V and J ends lost 0 bases and 4 bases respectively, with 10 bases between them. Written as DNA, the CDR3 is TGTGCCAGCAGCTTAGATCTCGGGTTCGGAAACACCATATATTTT. Translating gives CASSLDLGFGNTIYF.

The V gene is TRBV28, the J gene TRBJ2-3; 8 bases are shared with TRBD2. V shed 6 bases, J shed 1 base, and the junction held 15 bases outside the gene matches. There are 18 residues in the CDR3. The germline gives CDR1 MDHEN, CDR2 SYDVKM. CDR3 nucleotide sequence: TGTGCCAGCAGCCTATGGGCGGGGGGAATCCACCGCACAGATACGCAGTATTTT. Its translation is CASSLWAGGIHRTDTQYF.

The chain carries TRBV19 and TRBJ1-5, with a weak D call TRBD1 (5 bases). The V end was cut by 1 base, the J end by 7 bases, with 11 bases between. Germline lookup yields CDR1 LNHDA and CDR2 SQIVND (reference sequence). This CDR3 has 14 residues. The CDR3 DNA is TGTGCCAGTAGTATAGGGGAGGGGTGGCAGCCCCAGCATTTT. Translation gives CASSIGEGWQPQHF.

V is TRBV6-5 and J is TRBJ2-1; D is uncertain. The CDR3 loop spans 15 amino acids. Trimming left V 7 bases short and J 0 bases short, with 13 bases between. Germline V gene data show CDR1 as MNHEY and CDR2 as SVGAGI. CDR3 nucleotides: TGTGCCAGCACGACCCCCCAGAGCTCCTACAATGAGCAGTTCTTC. Its translation: CASTTPQSSYNEQFF.